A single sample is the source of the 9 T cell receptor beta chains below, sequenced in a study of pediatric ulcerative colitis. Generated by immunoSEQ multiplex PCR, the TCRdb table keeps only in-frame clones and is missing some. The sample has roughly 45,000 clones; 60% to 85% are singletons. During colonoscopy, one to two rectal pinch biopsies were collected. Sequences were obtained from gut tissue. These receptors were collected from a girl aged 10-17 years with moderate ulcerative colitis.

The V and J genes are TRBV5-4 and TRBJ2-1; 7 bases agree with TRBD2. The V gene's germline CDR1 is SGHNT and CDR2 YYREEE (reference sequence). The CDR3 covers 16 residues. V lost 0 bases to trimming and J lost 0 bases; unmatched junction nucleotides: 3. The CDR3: CASSLGWTSSYNEQFF. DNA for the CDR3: TGTGCCAGCAGCTTGGGATGGACTAGCTCCTACAATGAGCAGTTCTTC.

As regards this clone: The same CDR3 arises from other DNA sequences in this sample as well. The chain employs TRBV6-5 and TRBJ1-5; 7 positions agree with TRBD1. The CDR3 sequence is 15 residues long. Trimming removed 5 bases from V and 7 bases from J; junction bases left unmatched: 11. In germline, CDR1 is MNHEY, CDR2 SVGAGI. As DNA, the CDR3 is TGTGCCAGCAGTCCTACCGGGACAGCGAACCAGCCCCAGCATTTT. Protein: CASSPTGTANQPQHF.

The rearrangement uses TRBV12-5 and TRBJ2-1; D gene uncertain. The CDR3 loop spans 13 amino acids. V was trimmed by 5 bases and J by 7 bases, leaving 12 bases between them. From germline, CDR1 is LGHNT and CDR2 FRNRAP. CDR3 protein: CASGQLLGNEQFF. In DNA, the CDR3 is TGTGCTAGTGGTCAACTCCTCGGGAATGAGCAGTTCTTC.

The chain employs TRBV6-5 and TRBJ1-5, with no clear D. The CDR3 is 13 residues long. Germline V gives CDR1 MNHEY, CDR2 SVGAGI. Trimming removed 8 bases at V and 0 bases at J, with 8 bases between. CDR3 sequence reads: CASVQVSNQPQHF. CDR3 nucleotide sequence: TGTGCCAGCGTGCAGGTTAGCAATCAGCCCCAGCATTTT.

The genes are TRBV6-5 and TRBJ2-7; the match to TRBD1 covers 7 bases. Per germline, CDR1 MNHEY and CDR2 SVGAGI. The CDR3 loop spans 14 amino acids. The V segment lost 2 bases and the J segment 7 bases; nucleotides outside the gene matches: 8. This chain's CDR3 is CASSYGTDTGEQYF. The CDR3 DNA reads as TGTGCCAGCAGTTACGGGACAGACACCGGTGAGCAGTACTTC.

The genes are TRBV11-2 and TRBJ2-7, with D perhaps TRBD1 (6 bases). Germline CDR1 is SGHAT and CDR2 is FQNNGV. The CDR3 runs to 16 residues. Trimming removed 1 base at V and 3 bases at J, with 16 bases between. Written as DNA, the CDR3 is TGTGCCAGCAGCTTAGGGCAGGACAGCCGCATCTACGAGCAGTACTTC. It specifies CASSLGQDSRIYEQYF.

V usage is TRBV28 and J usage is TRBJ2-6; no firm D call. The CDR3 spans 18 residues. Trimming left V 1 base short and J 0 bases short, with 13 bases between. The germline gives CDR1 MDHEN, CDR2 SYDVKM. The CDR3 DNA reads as TGTGCCAGCAGTTTATCGAGGTCGCCCGGCTCTGGGGCCAACGTCCTGACTTTC. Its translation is CASSLSRSPGSGANVLTF.

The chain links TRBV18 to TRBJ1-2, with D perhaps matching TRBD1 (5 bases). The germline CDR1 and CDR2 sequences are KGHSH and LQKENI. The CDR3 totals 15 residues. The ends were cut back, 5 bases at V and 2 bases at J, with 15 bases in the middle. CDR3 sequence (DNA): TGTGCCAGCTCAGCCGGGACTGGAGAGAACTATGGCTACACCTTC. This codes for CASSAGTGENYGYTF.

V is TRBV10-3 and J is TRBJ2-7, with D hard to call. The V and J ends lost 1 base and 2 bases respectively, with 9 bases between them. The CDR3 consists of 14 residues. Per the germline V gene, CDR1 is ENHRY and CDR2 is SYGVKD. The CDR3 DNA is TGTGCCATCAGTGAGTTTGGCGGCCCCTACGAGCAGTACTTC. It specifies CAISEFGGPYEQYF.